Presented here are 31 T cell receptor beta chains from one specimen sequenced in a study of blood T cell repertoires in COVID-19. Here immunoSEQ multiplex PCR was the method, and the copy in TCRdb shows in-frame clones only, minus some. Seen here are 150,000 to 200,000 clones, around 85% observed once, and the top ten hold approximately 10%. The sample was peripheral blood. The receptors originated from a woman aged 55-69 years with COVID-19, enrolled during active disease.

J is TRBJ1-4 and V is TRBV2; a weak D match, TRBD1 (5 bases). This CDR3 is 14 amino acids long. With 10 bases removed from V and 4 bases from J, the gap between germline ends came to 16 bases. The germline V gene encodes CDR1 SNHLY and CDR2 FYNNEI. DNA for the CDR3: TGTGCCACCGATAGCAGGGCCTTTAATGAAAAACTGTTTTTT. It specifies CATDSRAFNEKLFF.

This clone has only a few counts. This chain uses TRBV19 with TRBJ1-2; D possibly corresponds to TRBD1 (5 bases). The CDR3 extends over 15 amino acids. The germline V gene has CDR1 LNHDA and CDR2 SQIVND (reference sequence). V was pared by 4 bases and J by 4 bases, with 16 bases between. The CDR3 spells CASSTSGTFSYGYTF. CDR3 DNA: TGTGCCAGTAGTACAAGCGGGACTTTTTCCTATGGCTACACCTTC.

Here the CDR3 DNA reads TGTGCCAGCAGCGTATCATCTAGCGTATGGTACGAGCAGTACTTC. This sequence encodes CASSVSSSVWYEQYF. V usage is TRBV9 and J usage is TRBJ2-7; maybe TRBD2 (6 bases). Germline CDR1 SGDLS, CDR2 YYNGEE. This CDR3 is 15 amino acids long. Trimming cost V 1 base and J 4 bases, with 15 bases left between them. Complete variable domain (other parts from reference TRBV9 and TRBJ2-7): DSGVTQTPKHLITATGQRVTLRCSPRSGDLSVYWYQQSLDQGLQFLIQYYNGEERAKGNILERFSAQQFPDLHSELNLSSLELGDSALYFCASSVSSSVWYEQYFGPGTRLTVT.

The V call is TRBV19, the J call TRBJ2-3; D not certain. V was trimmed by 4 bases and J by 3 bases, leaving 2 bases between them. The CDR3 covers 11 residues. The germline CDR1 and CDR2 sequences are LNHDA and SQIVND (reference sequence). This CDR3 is CASSTTDTQYF. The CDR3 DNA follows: TGTGCCAGTAGTACAACAGATACGCAGTATTTT.

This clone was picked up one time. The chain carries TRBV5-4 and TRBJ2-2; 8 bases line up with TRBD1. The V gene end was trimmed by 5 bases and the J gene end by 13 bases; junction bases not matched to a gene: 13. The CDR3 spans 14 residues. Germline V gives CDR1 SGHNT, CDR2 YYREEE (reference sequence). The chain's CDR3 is CASRDPDRAEGLFF. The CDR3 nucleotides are TGTGCCAGCAGGGACCCGGACAGGGCGGAGGGGCTGTTTTTT.

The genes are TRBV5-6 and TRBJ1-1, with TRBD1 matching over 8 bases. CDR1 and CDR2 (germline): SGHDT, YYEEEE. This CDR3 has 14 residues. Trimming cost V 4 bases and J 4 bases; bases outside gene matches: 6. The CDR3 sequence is CASSPWTGITEAFF. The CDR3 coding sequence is TGTGCCAGCAGCCCGTGGACAGGGATCACTGAAGCTTTCTTT.

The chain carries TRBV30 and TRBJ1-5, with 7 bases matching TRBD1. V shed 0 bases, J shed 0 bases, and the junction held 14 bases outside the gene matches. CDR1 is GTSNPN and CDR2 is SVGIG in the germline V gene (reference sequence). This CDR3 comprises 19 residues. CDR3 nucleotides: TGTGCCTGGAGTGTTAGAAACAGGGGCTCCCTTCGTAGCAATCAGCCCCAGCATTTT. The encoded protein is CAWSVRNRGSLRSNQPQHF.

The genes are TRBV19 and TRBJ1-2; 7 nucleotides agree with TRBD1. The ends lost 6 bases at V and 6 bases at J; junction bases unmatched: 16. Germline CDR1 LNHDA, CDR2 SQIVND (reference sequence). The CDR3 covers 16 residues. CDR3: CASRTYRQGLGNGYTF. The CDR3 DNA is TGTGCCAGTAGGACATACCGACAGGGCTTAGGAAATGGCTACACCTTC.

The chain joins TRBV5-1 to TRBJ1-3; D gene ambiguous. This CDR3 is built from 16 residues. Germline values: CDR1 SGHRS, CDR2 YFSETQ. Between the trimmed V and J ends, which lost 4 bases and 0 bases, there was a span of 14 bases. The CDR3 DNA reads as TGCGCCAGCAGCCCCAATGTCGGGAACTCTGGAAACACCATATATTTT. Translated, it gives CASSPNVGNSGNTIYF.

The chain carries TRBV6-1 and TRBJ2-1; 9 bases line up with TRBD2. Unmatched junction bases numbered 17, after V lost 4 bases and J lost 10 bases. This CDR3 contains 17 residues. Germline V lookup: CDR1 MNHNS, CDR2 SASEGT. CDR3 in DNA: TGTGCCAGCAGTGCATTAGCGGGAGAGGCCCCGATGGGGGAGCAGTTCTTC. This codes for CASSALAGEAPMGEQFF.

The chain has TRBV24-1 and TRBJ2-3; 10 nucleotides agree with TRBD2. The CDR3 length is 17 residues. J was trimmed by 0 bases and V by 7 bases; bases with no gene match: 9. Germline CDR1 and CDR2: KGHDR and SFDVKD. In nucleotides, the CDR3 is TGTGCCACCAGCCGGGGGCTACTAGCGGGAAGCACAGATACGCAGTATTTT. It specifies CATSRGLLAGSTDTQYF.

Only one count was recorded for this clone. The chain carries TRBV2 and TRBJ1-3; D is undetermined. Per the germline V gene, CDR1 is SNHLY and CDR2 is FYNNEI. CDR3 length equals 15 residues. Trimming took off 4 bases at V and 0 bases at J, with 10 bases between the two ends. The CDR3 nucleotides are TGTGCCAGCAGTGTTTGGTCGAGCTCTGGAAACACCATATATTTT. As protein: CASSVWSSSGNTIYF.

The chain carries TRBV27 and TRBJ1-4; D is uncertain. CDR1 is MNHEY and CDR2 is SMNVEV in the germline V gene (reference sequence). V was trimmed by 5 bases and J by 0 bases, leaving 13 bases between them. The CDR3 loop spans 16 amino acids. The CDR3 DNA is TGTGCCAGCAGTCAAGTCGCGGGATCAACTAATGAAAAACTGTTTTTT. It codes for CASSQVAGSTNEKLFF.

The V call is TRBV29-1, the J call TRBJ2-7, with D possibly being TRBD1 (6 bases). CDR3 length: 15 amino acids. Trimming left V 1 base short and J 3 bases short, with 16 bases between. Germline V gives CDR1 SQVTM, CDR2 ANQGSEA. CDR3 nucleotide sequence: TGCAGCGTTGAAGCTTCCGGGACATCTTACTACGAGCAGTACTTC. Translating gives CSVEASGTSYYEQYF.

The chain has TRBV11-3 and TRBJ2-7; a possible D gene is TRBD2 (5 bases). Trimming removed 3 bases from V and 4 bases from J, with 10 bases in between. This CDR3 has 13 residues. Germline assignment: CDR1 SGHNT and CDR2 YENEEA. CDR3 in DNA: TGTGCCAGCAGCTTGGGCGGGCTTTACGAGCAGTACTTC. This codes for CASSLGGLYEQYF.

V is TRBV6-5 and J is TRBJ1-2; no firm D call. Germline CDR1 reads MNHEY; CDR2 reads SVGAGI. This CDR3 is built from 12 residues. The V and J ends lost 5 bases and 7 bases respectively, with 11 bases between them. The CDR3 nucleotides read TGTGCCAGCAGTACTGCCTACGCTGGCTACACCTTC. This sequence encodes CASSTAYAGYTF.

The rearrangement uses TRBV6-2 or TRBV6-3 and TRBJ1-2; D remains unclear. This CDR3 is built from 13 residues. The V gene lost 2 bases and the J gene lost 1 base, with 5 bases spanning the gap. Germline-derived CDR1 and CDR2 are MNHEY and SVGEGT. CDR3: CASSYRLNYGYTF. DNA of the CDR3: TGTGCCAGCAGTTACCGACTTAACTATGGCTACACCTTC.

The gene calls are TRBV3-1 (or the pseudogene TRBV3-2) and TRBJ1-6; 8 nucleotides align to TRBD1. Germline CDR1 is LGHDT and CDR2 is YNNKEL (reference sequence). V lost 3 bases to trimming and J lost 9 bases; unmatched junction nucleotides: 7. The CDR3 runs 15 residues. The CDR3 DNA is TGTGCCAGCAGCCACCGGGACAGGAACATTTCACCCCTCCACTTT. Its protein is CASSHRDRNISPLHF.

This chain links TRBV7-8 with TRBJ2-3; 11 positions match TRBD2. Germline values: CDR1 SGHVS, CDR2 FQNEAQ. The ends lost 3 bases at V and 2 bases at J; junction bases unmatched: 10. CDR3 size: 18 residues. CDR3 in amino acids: CASSFTLGLAGITDTQYF. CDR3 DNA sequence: TGTGCCAGCAGCTTCACCCTAGGACTAGCGGGTATCACAGATACGCAGTATTTT.

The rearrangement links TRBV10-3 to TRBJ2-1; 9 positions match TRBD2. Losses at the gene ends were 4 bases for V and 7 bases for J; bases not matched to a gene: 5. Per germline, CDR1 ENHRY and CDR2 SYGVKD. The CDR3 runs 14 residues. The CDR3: CAISGPSGTNEQFF. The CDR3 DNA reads TGTGCCATCAGTGGCCCTAGCGGGACAAATGAGCAGTTCTTC.

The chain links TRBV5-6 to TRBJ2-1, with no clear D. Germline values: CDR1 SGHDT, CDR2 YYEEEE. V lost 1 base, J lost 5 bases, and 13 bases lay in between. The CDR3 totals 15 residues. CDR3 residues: CASSLSPLTNNEQFF. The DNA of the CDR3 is TGTGCCAGCAGCTTGAGTCCACTTACTAACAATGAGCAGTTCTTC.

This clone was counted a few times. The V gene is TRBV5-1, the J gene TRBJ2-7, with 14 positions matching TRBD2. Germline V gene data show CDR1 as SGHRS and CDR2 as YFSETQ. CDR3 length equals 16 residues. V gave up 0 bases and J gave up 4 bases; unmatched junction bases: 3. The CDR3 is CASSLGLAGGKYEQYF. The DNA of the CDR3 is TGCGCCAGCAGCTTGGGACTAGCGGGAGGGAAGTACGAGCAGTACTTC.

Written as DNA, the CDR3 is TGTGCCAGCAGCCCACGACAGGAGAACACCGGGGAGCTGTTTTTT. This gives the protein CASSPRQENTGELFF. The genes are TRBV9 and TRBJ2-2; the D gene is possibly TRBD1 (6 bases). The CDR3 runs to 15 residues. Per germline, CDR1 SGDLS and CDR2 YYNGEE. V shed 4 bases and J shed 1 base, with 11 bases lying between them.

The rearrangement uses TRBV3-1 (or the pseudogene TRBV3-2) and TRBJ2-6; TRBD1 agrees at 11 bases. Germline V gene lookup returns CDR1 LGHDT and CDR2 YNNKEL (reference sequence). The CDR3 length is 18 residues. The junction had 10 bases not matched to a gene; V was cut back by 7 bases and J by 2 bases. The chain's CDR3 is CASNTKGGQGAGANVLTF. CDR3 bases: TGTGCCAGCAATACGAAAGGGGGACAGGGGGCTGGGGCCAACGTCCTGACTTTC.

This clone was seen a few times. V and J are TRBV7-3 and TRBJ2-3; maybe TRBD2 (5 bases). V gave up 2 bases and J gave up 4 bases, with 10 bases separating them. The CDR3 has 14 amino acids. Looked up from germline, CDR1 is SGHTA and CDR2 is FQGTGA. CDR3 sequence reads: CASSLLATSDTQYF. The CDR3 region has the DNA TGTGCCAGCAGCTTACTAGCAACCTCAGATACGCAGTATTTT.

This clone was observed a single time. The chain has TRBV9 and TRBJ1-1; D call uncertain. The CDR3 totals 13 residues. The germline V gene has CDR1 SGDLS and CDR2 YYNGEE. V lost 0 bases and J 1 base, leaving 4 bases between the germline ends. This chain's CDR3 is CASSVARNTEAFF. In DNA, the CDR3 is TGTGCCAGCAGCGTAGCGAGGAACACTGAAGCTTTCTTT.

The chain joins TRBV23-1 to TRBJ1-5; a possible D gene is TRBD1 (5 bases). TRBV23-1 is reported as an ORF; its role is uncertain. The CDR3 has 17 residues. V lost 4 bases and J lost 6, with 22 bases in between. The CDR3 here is CASSPQGGRVKSQPQHF. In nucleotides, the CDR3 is TGCGCCAGCAGTCCCCAGGGAGGCAGGGTTAAATCTCAGCCCCAGCATTTT.

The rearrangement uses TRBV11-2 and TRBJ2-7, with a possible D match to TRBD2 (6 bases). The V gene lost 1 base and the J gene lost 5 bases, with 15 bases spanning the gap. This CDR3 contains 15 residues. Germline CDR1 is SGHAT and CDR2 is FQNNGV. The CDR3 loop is CASSLVSNRGNEQYF. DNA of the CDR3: TGTGCCAGCAGCTTAGTCTCAAACCGGGGGAACGAGCAGTACTTC.

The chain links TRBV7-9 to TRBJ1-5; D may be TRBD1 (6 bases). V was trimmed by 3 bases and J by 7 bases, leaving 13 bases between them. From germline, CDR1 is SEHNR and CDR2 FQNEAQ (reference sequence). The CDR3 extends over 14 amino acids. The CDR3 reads CASSFVGRGQPQHF. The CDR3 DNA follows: TGTGCCAGCAGCTTTGTCGGCAGGGGCCAGCCCCAGCATTTT. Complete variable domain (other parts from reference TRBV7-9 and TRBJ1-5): DTGVSQNPRHKITKRGQNVTFRCDPISEHNRLYWYRQTLGQGPEFLTYFQNEAQLEKSRLLSDRFSAERPKGSFSTLEIQRTEQGDSAMYLCASSFVGRGQPQHFGDGTRLSIL.

The CDR3 spells CASSSRQQGTSYEQYF. In DNA, the CDR3 is TGTGCCAGCAGCTCGCGACAACAGGGGACGTCCTACGAGCAGTACTTC. The J gene is TRBJ2-7, the V gene TRBV28; 7 nucleotides agree with TRBD1. Per the germline V gene, CDR1 is MDHEN and CDR2 is SYDVKM. Germline trimming cut 6 bases from V and 1 base from J; bases unmatched to any gene: 12. This CDR3 region has 16 residues. The full variable domain, in which reference TRBV28 and TRBJ2-7 provide the parts outside the CDR3, is DVKVTQSSRYLVKRTGEKVFLECVQDMDHENMFWYRQDPGLGLRLIYFSYDVKMKEKGDIPEGYSVSREKKERFSLILESASTNQTSMYLCASSSRQQGTSYEQYFGPGTRLTVT.

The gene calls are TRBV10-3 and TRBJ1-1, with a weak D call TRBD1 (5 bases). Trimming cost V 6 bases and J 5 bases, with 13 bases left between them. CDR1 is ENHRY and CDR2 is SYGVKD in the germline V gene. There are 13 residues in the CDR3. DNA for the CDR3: TGTGCCATCAGACACCCCCGGGGGACTGAAGCTTTCTTT. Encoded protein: CAIRHPRGTEAFF.